The 8 T cell receptor beta chains reported below all come from one sample, sequenced in a study of cytomegalovirus exposure and HLA in healthy donors. The PCR had 60 Vbeta and 13 Jbeta primers. The assay was immunoSEQ multiplex PCR, and TCRdb's table has in-frame clones only and misses some. Among 90,000 to 120,000 clones listed, about 80% were seen once. Material: PBMCs. All receptors derive from a female donor in good health and CMV-seropositive.

The chain has TRBV5-1 and TRBJ2-4; 10 bases fit TRBD2. The CDR3 extends over 16 amino acids. Germline V gene sequence: CDR1 SGHRS, CDR2 YFSETQ. Losses at the gene ends were 0 bases for V and 9 bases for J; bases not matched to a gene: 9. The CDR3 DNA sequence: TGCGCCAGCAGCTTGGGGGGAAGCGGGGGGGCCGGCATTCAGTACTTC. Translating it yields CASSLGGSGGAGIQYF.

About this clone: Other DNA sequences within the sample encode an identical CDR3. This chain connects TRBV5-1 to TRBJ1-5; 8 positions agree with TRBD1. The ends lost 4 bases at V and 5 bases at J; junction bases unmatched: 5. Germline CDR1 and CDR2: SGHRS and YFSETQ. This CDR3 comprises 14 residues. CDR3 protein: CASSPDRGDQPQHF. CDR3 nucleotide sequence: TGCGCCAGCAGCCCTGACAGGGGCGATCAGCCCCAGCATTTT.

The chain joins TRBV27 to TRBJ1-1; TRBD1 is a possible D gene (5 bases). CDR1 is MNHEY and CDR2 is SMNVEV in the germline V gene (reference sequence). V was trimmed by 4 bases and J by 0 bases, leaving 9 bases between them. The CDR3 sequence is 14 residues long. The CDR3 nucleotides read TGTGCCAGCAGTTATCAGGGATTGAACACTGAAGCTTTCTTT. Translated, it gives CASSYQGLNTEAFF.

The rearrangement joins TRBV9 to TRBJ2-1; tentative D call: TRBD1 (5 bases). Germline assignment: CDR1 SGDLS and CDR2 YYNGEE. This CDR3 has 15 amino acids. Trimming took 4 bases from V and 7 from J, leaving 18 bases between them. CDR3 nucleotides: TGTGCCAGCAGCACCCCGGCAGGGCCCAGGAATGAGCAGTTCTTC. Translated: CASSTPAGPRNEQFF.

The rearrangement joins TRBV2 to TRBJ2-6; unclear D gene. The V end was cut by 2 bases, the J end by 1 base, with 6 bases between. Germline CDR1 and CDR2: SNHLY and FYNNEI. This CDR3 is 15 amino acids long. CDR3 sequence: CASSERSSGANVLTF. The CDR3 nucleotides are TGTGCCAGCAGTGAAAGGAGTTCTGGGGCCAACGTCCTGACTTTC.

The rearrangement uses TRBV5-6 and TRBJ1-1; maybe TRBD1 (5 bases). The germline V gene encodes CDR1 SGHDT and CDR2 YYEEEE. The CDR3 totals 15 residues. Trimming removed 0 bases from V and 2 bases from J, with 11 bases in between. Here the CDR3 DNA reads TGTGCCAGCAGCTTGGTATTACAGGTTAACACTGAAGCTTTCTTT. It encodes CASSLVLQVNTEAFF.

V and J are TRBV5-1 and TRBJ1-3, with unresolved D. Trimming stripped 3 bases from V and 1 base from J, with 11 bases between. The V gene's germline CDR1 is SGHRS and CDR2 YFSETQ. The CDR3 runs 15 residues. CDR3 sequence (DNA): TGCGCCAGCAGCTCTTCTCCTCTTTCTGGAAACACCATATATTTT. Encoded protein: CASSSSPLSGNTIYF. The whole variable domain, filled in from reference TRBV5-1 and TRBJ1-3, reads KAGVTQTPRYLIKTRGQQVTLSCSPISGHRSVSWYQQTPGQGLQFLFEYFSETQRNKGNFPGRFSGRQFSNSRSEMNVSTLELGDSALYLCASSSSPLSGNTIYFGEGSWLTVV.

The chain combines TRBV15 with TRBJ2-1, with 9 bases that match TRBD2. The germline gives CDR1 LNHNV, CDR2 YYDKDF (reference sequence). V trimming: 3 bases; J trimming: 1 base; junction bases outside the gene matches: 7. CDR3 length: 17 amino acids. CDR3 in amino acids: CATSSPRLAESYNEQFF. CDR3 coding DNA: TGTGCCACCAGCAGCCCCAGACTAGCGGAGTCCTACAATGAGCAGTTCTTC.